Below, one TCR beta chain is given with its context. Its cognate antigen is unknown. The entry originates in a study of shared clonotypes between healthy human individuals. Notes on the study in general: There were few donors, and this limited the genetic and exposure-history diversity represented. Memory subsets had estimated richness that was generally smaller than that of naive subsets.

Some 30,000 T cell genomes, or around 180 ng DNA, went into the sorted-subset replicate PCRs. The repertoire was sequenced with immunoSEQ multiplex PCR; TCRdb's copy has only in-frame clones and lacks some. The sample holds hundreds of thousands of clones, almost 97% seen once. The ends were cut back, 0 bases at V and 12 bases at J, with 15 bases in the middle. This CDR3 is built from 14 residues. Per germline, CDR1 SGHVS and CDR2 FNYEAQ. The TCR originated in a woman in her twenties or thirties in good health. The specimen was naive CD4+ T cells sorted from blood. Subset in this sample: CD45RA+ positively selected. This sequence joins TRBV7-6 and TRBJ2-1; tentatively, D is TRBD2 (6 bases). CDR3 nucleotides: TGTGCCAGCAGCTTAGCGCATGAGGGACTCGGGCAGTTCTTC. The encoded protein is CASSLAHEGLGQFF. Full variable domain (missing parts from reference TRBV7-6 and TRBJ2-1): GAGVSQSPRYKVTKRGQDVALRCDPISGHVSLYWYRQALGQGPEFLTYFNYEAQQDKSGLPNDRFSAERPEGSISTLTIQRTEQRDSAMYRCASSLAHEGLGQFFGPGTRLTVL.